Following are 14 T cell receptor beta chains from one sample sequenced in a study of T-cell reconstitution after alpha-beta-depleted transplantation in children (TCRdb year 2016). The sample's treatment or condition label, in plain terms: allogeneic hematopoietic cell transplantation with graft depleted of TCRalphabeta T cells and CD19 B cells. Preparation of the library involved PCR. TCRdb shows the sequencer as Illumina HiSeq 2500. Molecular barcoding was employed in the preparation of TCR libraries, with unique molecular identifiers being used to normalize TCRbeta repertoire quantification. The raw public data were reprocessed by TCRdb itself: fastp quality trimming at Q25, MiXCR clonotype calling, in-frame beta chains only. CDR3 protein sequences are deduplicated, and each keeps its most common genes and DNA. This sample lists 670,000 or so distinct CDR3 sequences; 10% to 15% were detected once. 0.79% of the sample belongs to the ten largest clones.

Sequences were derived from PBMCs, sampled before TCRalphabeta/CD19-depleted stem cell transplant. All receptors come from a girl under 10 years old with congenital amegakaryocytic thrombocytopenia, due to receive a stem cell transplant.

For the CDR3, the DNA is TGCGCCAGCAGCTTGGTGGGTCTAGAAGAGACCCAGTACTTC. Protein: CASSLVGLEETQYF. The rearrangement links TRBV5-1 to TRBJ2-5; no definite D call. CDR1 and CDR2 from the germline V gene are SGHRS and YFSETQ. This CDR3 region has 14 residues. V gave up 0 bases and J gave up 3 bases, with 9 bases separating them.

There are many counts of this clonotype. This sequence joins TRBV7-9 and TRBJ1-2; D remains ambiguous. The CDR3 is 13 amino acids. V shed 1 base and J shed 3 bases, with 6 bases lying between them. In germline, CDR1 is SEHNR, CDR2 FQNEAQ (reference sequence). The CDR3 loop reads CASSLDTDYGYTF. CDR3 nucleotides: TGTGCCAGCAGCTTAGATACAGACTATGGCTACACCTTC.

This clonotype has a count of ten or more. The J gene is TRBJ2-5, the V gene TRBV12-3 or TRBV12-4; 12 bases align to TRBD2. This CDR3 is 16 amino acids long. Losses at the gene ends were 2 bases for V and 7 bases for J; bases not matched to a gene: 8. The CDR3 sequence is CASSLLGLAGTGTQYF. CDR3 DNA sequence: TGTGCCAGCAGTTTACTAGGACTAGCGGGAACAGGGACCCAGTACTTC.

This clonotype was recorded at least ten times. V usage is TRBV15 and J usage is TRBJ1-1; no clear D gene. Trimming removed 1 base from V and 1 base from J, with 10 bases in between. Germline CDR1 LNHNV, CDR2 YYDKDF (reference sequence). The CDR3 length is 15 residues. The CDR3 DNA sequence: TGTGCCACCAGCAGAGGAAGGGCCGAGAACACTGAAGCTTTCTTT. Protein sequence: CATSRGRAENTEAFF.

In its sample, this clonotype was seen many times. The V call is TRBV20-1, the J call TRBJ2-2; 10 bases align to TRBD2. Germline-derived CDR1 and CDR2 are DFQATT and SNEGSKA (reference sequence). The length of the CDR3 is 15 residues. J gave up 6 bases and V 0 bases, and 4 bases lay outside the gene matches. The CDR3 loop reads CSARDPSGRAGELFF. The CDR3 coding sequence is TGCAGTGCTAGAGACCCTAGCGGGAGAGCCGGGGAGCTGTTTTTT.

The sample holds many counts of this clonotype. The chain couples TRBV5-1 to TRBJ1-1, with D hard to call. Trimming took 1 base from V and 1 from J, leaving 8 bases between them. The CDR3 runs to 14 residues. Germline CDR1 is SGHRS and CDR2 is YFSETQ. The CDR3 DNA reads TGCGCCAGCAGCTTGAGCAGCAGGAACACTGAAGCTTTCTTT. Translating gives CASSLSSRNTEAFF.

This clonotype was detected many times. The chain employs TRBV10-3 and TRBJ2-1; 7 bases align to TRBD2. In germline, CDR1 is ENHRY, CDR2 SYGVKD. This CDR3 comprises 11 residues. V trimming: 11 bases; J trimming: 6 bases; junction bases outside the gene matches: 4. The CDR3 loop is CAVGGVNEQFF. The CDR3 DNA follows: TGTGCCGTTGGGGGGGTCAATGAGCAGTTCTTC.

Ten or more counts support this clonotype. The rearrangement links TRBV20-1 to TRBJ2-1, with 9 bases aligning to TRBD2. This CDR3 region has 15 residues. The V gene end was trimmed by 0 bases and the J gene end by 5 bases; junction bases not matched to a gene: 5. Germline CDR1 and CDR2: DFQATT and SNEGSKA (reference sequence). CDR3 region: CSARDPSGIDNEQFF. CDR3 DNA sequence: TGCAGTGCTAGAGATCCTAGCGGGATAGACAATGAGCAGTTCTTC.

J is TRBJ2-7 and V is TRBV5-1; D might be TRBD2 (5 bases). Germline CDR1 and CDR2: SGHRS and YFSETQ. With 7 bases removed from V and 6 bases from J, the gap between germline ends came to 20 bases. The CDR3 is made up of 14 amino acids. Here the CDR3 reads CASSPRDTPGEQYF. The CDR3 nucleotides read TGCGCCAGCTCCCCACGGGATACTCCTGGCGAGCAGTACTTC. The whole variable domain, filled in from reference TRBV5-1 and TRBJ2-7, reads KAGVTQTPRYLIKTRGQQVTLSCSPISGHRSVSWYQQTPGQGLQFLFEYFSETQRNKGNFPGRFSGRQFSNSRSEMNVSTLELGDSALYLCASSPRDTPGEQYFGPGTRLTVT.

This clonotype was counted many times. In DNA form, the CDR3 reads TGCGCCAGCAGCTTGTTGGCCCCCACGGGGAACACTGAAGCTTTCTTT. This encodes CASSLLAPTGNTEAFF. The V gene is TRBV5-1, the J gene TRBJ1-1; D unclear. This CDR3 is built from 16 residues. Trimming took off 1 base at V and 1 base at J, with 14 bases between the two ends. Germline-derived CDR1 and CDR2 are SGHRS and YFSETQ.

Turning to this clonotype: No conserved phenylalanine or tryptophan ends this CDR3, so it is likely a read error. The chain couples TRBV20-1 to TRBJ1-1, with D maybe TRBD1 (6 bases). Germline CDR1 and CDR2: DFQATT and SNEGSKA (reference sequence). The CDR3 covers 14 residues. With 6 bases removed from V and 1 base from J, the gap between germline ends came to 15 bases. The CDR3 DNA reads TGCAGTGCCCCCGAGGGAGGGGGGAACACTGAAGCTTTCTCT. It codes for CSAPEGGGNTEAFS.

This clonotype was counted between two and nine times. V is TRBV20-1 and J is TRBJ2-1; tentative D call: TRBD2 (6 bases). The CDR3 has 15 amino acids. Between the trimmed V and J ends, which lost 0 bases and 7 bases, there was a span of 16 bases. Germline lookup yields CDR1 DFQATT and CDR2 SNEGSKA (reference sequence). The CDR3 bases are TGCAGTGCTAGAGATCCACTAGCCGTTGGGAATGAGCAGTTCTTC. It is translated as CSARDPLAVGNEQFF.

The chain is built from TRBV20-1 and TRBJ2-1; D ambiguous. V was shortened by 5 bases and J by 0 bases, with 14 bases between the two germline ends. This CDR3 contains 15 residues. The V gene's germline CDR1 is DFQATT and CDR2 SNEGSKA (reference sequence). Written as DNA, the CDR3 is TGCAGTGCTCTTTGGTGGTCCCCCTCCTACAATGAGCAGTTCTTC. It encodes CSALWWSPSYNEQFF.

This clonotype was detected a few times. The V and J genes are TRBV6-1 and TRBJ2-3, with TRBD2 matching 8 bases. The trim removed 8 bases at V and 4 bases at J, leaving 11 bases unmatched. The CDR3 has 15 residues. The V gene's germline CDR1 is MNHNS and CDR2 SASEGT. This CDR3 is CASGIAGPLPDTQYF. In DNA form, the CDR3 reads TGTGCCAGCGGAATAGCGGGACCCCTCCCAGATACGCAGTATTTT.